Shown below are 3 T cell receptor beta chains from a single sample sequenced in a study of T cells in Graves' hyperthyroidism and ophthalmopathy. Researchers amplified the TCR beta CDR3 regions from RNA transcripts. HTBI primers were used for first-round RT-PCR of the TCR CDR3. MiXCR was run by TCRdb on the multiplex PCR reads, yielding one entry per CDR3 protein. In the table there are about 250,000 distinct CDR3 sequences, about 20% of which are singletons. The sample consisted of blood. All receptors come from a young man with Graves' ophthalmopathy.

This clonotype was detected many times. This rearrangement joins TRBV15 to TRBJ2-5, with D perhaps given as TRBD1 or TRBD2 (5 bases each). CDR3 length equals 14 residues. Looked up from germline, CDR1 is LNHNV and CDR2 is YYDKDF (reference sequence). V lost 8 bases and J 6 bases, leaving 19 bases between the germline ends. The CDR3 nucleotides read TGTGCCACCCGACGGGACCATGGGGTAAAGACCCAGTACTTC. Its protein is CATRRDHGVKTQYF.

The chain carries TRBV27 and TRBJ2-1, with D maybe TRBD1 (6 bases). V was clipped by 5 bases and J by 5 bases, with 13 bases between them. The CDR3 covers 14 residues. Per the germline V gene, CDR1 is MNHEY and CDR2 is SMNVEV (reference sequence). CDR3 coding DNA: TGTGCCAGCAGTGTACTTACAGGGAACAATGAGCAGTTCTTC. Translated: CASSVLTGNNEQFF.

This clonotype was seen ten or more times. The chain uses TRBV11-2 and TRBJ2-3; D is ambiguous. Between the trimmed V and J ends, which lost 0 bases and 5 bases, there was a span of 0 bases. This CDR3 is 11 amino acids long. CDR1 is SGHAT and CDR2 is FQNNGV in the germline V gene. The CDR3 reads CASSLEDTQYF. The CDR3 DNA reads as TGTGCCAGCAGCTTAGAAGATACGCAGTATTTT.